This entry lists 32 T cell receptor beta chains sequenced from one sample in a study of control samples from healthy donors and cancer patients. This table comes from immunoSEQ multiplex PCR, and its TCRdb copy is limited to in-frame clones, with some not included. Of some 410,000 clones in the sample, more than 80% were seen once. Input material: PBMCs. Receptors were obtained from a middle-aged man with head and neck cancer.

This chain joins TRBV28 and TRBJ1-1; the D is unclear. The germline V and J ends were trimmed by 7 bases and 4 bases, with 10 bases remaining between them. The germline CDR1 and CDR2 sequences are MDHEN and SYDVKM. This CDR3 region has 12 residues. CDR3 sequence (DNA): TGTGCCAGCAACTCACTTACCACTGAAGCTTTCTTT. This codes for CASNSLTTEAFF.

V and J are TRBV25-1 and TRBJ2-1; 9 bases align to TRBD2. V was pared by 4 bases and J by 2 bases, with 6 bases of the junction left unmatched. The CDR3 consists of 16 residues. Looked up from germline, CDR1 is MGHDK and CDR2 is SYGVNS. The CDR3 is CASSAPGGGAYNEQFF. The CDR3 nucleotides read TGTGCCAGCAGTGCCCCGGGCGGGGGGGCCTACAATGAGCAGTTCTTC.

In this sample, this clone turned up once. The chain recombines TRBV23-1 with TRBJ1-5; D unclear. TRBV23-1 is marked as an open reading frame, function uncertain. The V and J ends lost 0 bases and 6 bases respectively, with 15 bases between them. This CDR3 contains 16 residues. The CDR3 reads CASSQSNRERVQPQHF. The CDR3 bases are TGCGCCAGCAGTCAATCCAACCGGGAGCGGGTTCAGCCCCAGCATTTT.

The chain is built from TRBV9 and TRBJ1-1, with D uncertain. CDR3 length: 12 amino acids. V was cut by 6 bases and J by 5 bases, with 11 bases left in between. Germline-derived CDR1 and CDR2 are SGDLS and YYNGEE. The CDR3 here is CASTDGETEAFF. The CDR3 nucleotides read TGTGCCAGCACCGACGGGGAAACTGAAGCTTTCTTT. Full variable domain (outside the CDR3, taken from reference TRBV9 and TRBJ1-1): DSGVTQTPKHLITATGQRVTLRCSPRSGDLSVYWYQQSLDQGLQFLIQYYNGEERAKGNILERFSAQQFPDLHSELNLSSLELGDSALYFCASTDGETEAFFGQGTRLTVV.

This chain uses TRBV19 with TRBJ1-1, with a possible D match to TRBD1 (5 bases). Deletions cut 5 bases from V and 8 bases from J, with 15 bases between. This CDR3 has 13 residues. CDR1 and CDR2 from the germline V gene are LNHDA and SQIVND (reference sequence). Written as DNA, the CDR3 is TGTGCCAGTAGTTCGACAGTAAACTCCGAAGCTTTCTTT. Amino acids: CASSSTVNSEAFF.

The chain carries TRBV30 and TRBJ2-2; 8 bases line up with TRBD2. The CDR3 is 15 amino acids. V lost 1 base and J lost 5; bases outside the gene matches: 6. CDR1 and CDR2 (germline): GTSNPN, SVGIG (reference sequence). This CDR3 reads CAWSGASGPTGELFF. The DNA of the CDR3 is TGTGCCTGGAGTGGCGCTAGCGGGCCTACCGGGGAGCTGTTTTTT.

Only one count was recorded for this clone. V gene TRBV10-1 combines with J gene TRBJ2-2; unclear D gene. The CDR3 spans 13 residues. CDR1 is WNHNN, CDR2 SYGVQD, per germline (reference sequence). V lost 6 bases and J lost 1, with 6 bases in between. Here the CDR3 DNA reads TGCGCCAGCAGCGGAAAGAACACCGGGGAGCTGTTTTTT. This gives the protein CASSGKNTGELFF.

The V gene is TRBV11-1, the J gene TRBJ2-1, with D unresolved. V was clipped by 1 base and J by 5 bases, with 9 bases between them. CDR1 and CDR2 from the germline V gene are SGHAT and FQDESV (reference sequence). The CDR3 sequence is 14 residues long. CDR3 residues: CASSLDARDNEQFF. CDR3 in DNA: TGTGCCAGCAGCTTAGACGCTAGAGACAATGAGCAGTTCTTC.

The CDR3, as DNA: TGTGCCAGCTCACACGACAGGGCGAACACTGAAGCTTTCTTT. Protein product: CASSHDRANTEAFF. The rearrangement uses TRBV18 and TRBJ1-1; 7 bases align to TRBD1. Germline CDR1 is KGHSH and CDR2 is LQKENI. The ends lost 4 bases at V and 1 base at J; junction bases unmatched: 3. This CDR3 has 14 amino acids.

The rearrangement links TRBV7-3 to TRBJ2-1; D tentatively fits TRBD1 or TRBD2 (6 bases each). CDR1 and CDR2 (germline): SGHTA, FQGTGA. This CDR3 region has 14 residues. The V end lost 2 bases, the J end lost 9 bases, and 14 bases lay between the germline ends. DNA for the CDR3: TGTGCCAGCAGCTTAGGGGTCTCGGGGGCTGAGCAGTTCTTC. It codes for CASSLGVSGAEQFF.

V and J are TRBV18 and TRBJ2-7, with D hard to call. CDR3 length equals 13 residues. The ends were cut back, 3 bases at V and 0 bases at J, with 6 bases in the middle. Germline loops: CDR1 KGHSH, CDR2 LQKENI. CDR3 DNA: TGTGCCAGCTCACCCATGCGCTCCTACGAGCAGTACTTC. Protein sequence: CASSPMRSYEQYF. Full variable domain (rest looked up from reference TRBV18 and TRBJ2-7): NAGVMQNPRHLVRRRGQEARLRCSPMKGHSHVYWYRQLPEEGLKFMVYLQKENIIDESGMPKERFSAEFPKEGPSILRIQQVVRGDSAAYFCASSPMRSYEQYFGPGTRLTVT.

V gene TRBV2 combines with J gene TRBJ1-5; 8 bases fit TRBD1. CDR1 SNHLY and CDR2 FYNNEI come from the germline V gene. Trimming took 4 bases from V and 3 from J; bases not matched to a gene: 8. This CDR3 region has 16 residues. The CDR3, as DNA: TGTGCCAGCAGTGTGCCCCCGGGACAGGTCAATCAGCCCCAGCATTTT. Amino acids: CASSVPPGQVNQPQHF.

In regard to this clone: Different DNA sequences within this sample yield the same CDR3. The chain's CDR3 is CASSVGQGNYGYTF. The CDR3 nucleotides read TGTGCCAGCAGCGTAGGGCAGGGGAACTATGGCTACACCTTC. The chain uses TRBV9 and TRBJ1-2, with D tentatively TRBD1 (6 bases). V dropped 0 bases and J dropped 2 bases, with 8 bases sitting between them. CDR1 SGDLS and CDR2 YYNGEE come from the germline V gene. This CDR3 is built from 14 residues.

The CDR3 DNA follows: TGCGCCAGCAGCCAAGGGCCATCTTTTACTGAAGCTTTCTTT. Translating it yields CASSQGPSFTEAFF. The chain links TRBV4-3 to TRBJ1-1; D unclear. Looked up from germline, CDR1 is LGHNA and CDR2 is YSLEER. The length of the CDR3 is 14 residues. V was cut by 1 base and J by 5 bases, with 11 bases left in between.

The genes are TRBV5-8 and TRBJ2-7, with a weak D call TRBD1 (6 bases). Trimming took off 2 bases at V and 3 bases at J, with 18 bases between the two ends. CDR1 is SGHTS, CDR2 YDEGEE, per germline. The CDR3 runs to 16 residues. The CDR3 nucleotides read TGTGCCAGCAGCTTCCCTGACAGGCGGGCTAACTACGAGCAGTACTTC. This sequence encodes CASSFPDRRANYEQYF.

This clone was picked up one time. The genes are TRBV7-9 and TRBJ2-5, with no clear D. The CDR3 is 13 residues long. Per the germline V gene, CDR1 is SEHNR and CDR2 is FQNEAQ (reference sequence). Between the trimmed V and J ends, which lost 11 bases and 4 bases, there was a span of 17 bases. The CDR3 DNA sequence: TGTGCCTCCGGGCAGGCATCGTCAGAGACCCAGTACTTC. It is translated as CASGQASSETQYF. The full variable domain, completed using reference TRBV7-9 and TRBJ2-5, is DTGVSQNPRHKITKRGQNVTFRCDPISEHNRLYWYRQTLGQGPEFLTYFQNEAQLEKSRLLSDRFSAERPKGSFSTLEIQRTEQGDSAMYLCASGQASSETQYFGPGTRLLVL.

The chain links TRBV15 to TRBJ2-3; 7 bases map to TRBD2. The germline gives CDR1 LNHNV, CDR2 YYDKDF (reference sequence). Trimming took 4 bases from V and 2 from J; bases not matched to a gene: 6. CDR3 length equals 15 residues. The CDR3 sequence is CATSIGLEHTDTQYF. The CDR3 nucleotides are TGTGCCACCAGCATCGGACTAGAACACACAGATACGCAGTATTTT.

The chain couples TRBV3-1 (or the pseudogene TRBV3-2) to TRBJ1-2; 8 positions match TRBD1. Germline V gene sequence: CDR1 LGHDT, CDR2 YNNKEL (reference sequence). The ends lost 0 bases at V and 7 bases at J; junction bases unmatched: 13. The CDR3 is made up of 17 amino acids. The CDR3 reads CASSQEPSSGQGGGYTF. For the CDR3, the DNA is TGTGCCAGCAGCCAAGAGCCTAGCAGCGGACAGGGCGGTGGCTACACCTTC.

This clone is a singleton in its sample. V gene TRBV27 combines with J gene TRBJ2-3; D uncertain. This CDR3 has 13 residues. Germline V gene data show CDR1 as MNHEY and CDR2 as SMNVEV (reference sequence). V lost 5 bases and J lost 6, with 12 bases in between. CDR3 region: CASSPRIRDTQYF. The CDR3 DNA follows: TGTGCCAGCAGTCCCCGGATACGGGATACGCAGTATTTT.

DNA for the CDR3: TGTGCCAGCAGCCAAGGACAGGGTGGCCAAGAGACCCAGTACTTC. This gives the protein CASSQGQGGQETQYF. The chain employs TRBV5-6 and TRBJ2-5, with 8 bases identical to TRBD1. After removal of 4 bases from V and 1 base from J, the junction contained 6 bases not matched to a gene. Per germline, CDR1 SGHDT and CDR2 YYEEEE. This CDR3 is 15 amino acids long.

The sample holds a few counts of this clone. The chain uses TRBV6-5 and TRBJ1-5; the D is unclear. Germline V gene sequence: CDR1 MNHEY, CDR2 SVGAGI. Trimming removed 2 bases from V and 2 bases from J, with 4 bases in between. The CDR3 runs to 13 residues. CDR3 sequence (DNA): TGTGCCAGCAGTTACGTAGGCAATCAGCCCCAGCATTTT. Its translation is CASSYVGNQPQHF.

The chain employs TRBV10-1 and TRBJ2-1, with a possible D match to TRBD2 (5 bases). The CDR3 contains 13 residues. CDR1 is WNHNN, CDR2 SYGVQD, per germline (reference sequence). The V end lost 6 bases, the J end lost 5 bases, and 11 bases lay between the germline ends. CDR3 coding DNA: TGCGCCAGCAGAGGAGGCCTGAACAATGAGCAGTTCTTC. It codes for CASRGGLNNEQFF.

The rearrangement links TRBV2 to TRBJ1-2, with D hard to call. Germline V gene sequence: CDR1 SNHLY, CDR2 FYNNEI. This CDR3 spans 12 amino acids. V was clipped by 4 bases and J by 0 bases, with 3 bases between them. The CDR3 protein is CASSAANYGYTF. DNA of the CDR3: TGTGCCAGCAGTGCGGCTAACTATGGCTACACCTTC. The full variable domain, its missing parts supplied by reference TRBV2 and TRBJ1-2, is EPEVTQTPSHQVTQMGQEVILRCVPISNHLYFYWYRQILGQKVEFLVSFYNNEISEKSEIFDDQFSVERPDGSNFTLKIRSTKLEDSAMYFCASSAANYGYTFGSGTRLTVV.

V gene TRBV29-1 combines with J gene TRBJ2-3; possibly TRBD1 or TRBD2 for D (5 bases each). The length of the CDR3 is 12 residues. Trimming cost V 2 bases and J 6 bases, with 9 bases left between them. Germline V CDR1 and CDR2: SQVTM, ANQGSEA. The CDR3 sequence is CSVELGRDTQYF. CDR3 in DNA: TGCAGCGTTGAACTGGGACGCGATACGCAGTATTTT.

This rearrangement joins TRBV5-1 to TRBJ1-4; the D is unclear. Trimming cost V 4 bases and J 6 bases, with 16 bases left between them. The CDR3 extends over 15 amino acids. Germline V lookup: CDR1 SGHRS, CDR2 YFSETQ. CDR3 DNA: TGCGCCAGCAGCCCGGGAGGGAGGTTGGATGAAAAACTGTTTTTT. Translated: CASSPGGRLDEKLFF.

This rearrangement joins TRBV7-9 to TRBJ1-3; tentatively, D is TRBD1 (6 bases). The V end was cut by 3 bases, the J end by 0 bases, with 15 bases between. The CDR3 has 17 amino acids. Germline CDR1 SEHNR, CDR2 FQNEAQ (reference sequence). CDR3 in amino acids: CASSFYGGGASGNTIYF. DNA for the CDR3: TGTGCCAGCAGCTTTTATGGGGGCGGTGCCTCTGGAAACACCATATATTTT.

V usage is TRBV28 and J usage is TRBJ1-6; perhaps TRBD1 as D (5 bases). Germline V gene sequence: CDR1 MDHEN, CDR2 SYDVKM. The CDR3 sequence is 16 residues long. Trimming shortened V by 3 bases and J by 2 bases, and 11 bases separated the two germline ends. Here the CDR3 reads CASSFSQGPYNSPLHF. CDR3 DNA: TGTGCCAGCAGTTTCTCCCAGGGCCCCTATAATTCACCCCTCCACTTT.

This chain links TRBV7-2 with TRBJ2-3; D is possibly TRBD2 (5 bases). Trimming cost V 5 bases and J 4 bases, with 19 bases left between them. The V gene's germline CDR1 is SGHTA and CDR2 FQGNSA. There are 16 residues in the CDR3. CDR3 sequence (DNA): TGTGCCAGCAGCGTAGAACAAGGCGGGTCTGCAGATACGCAGTATTTT. It encodes CASSVEQGGSADTQYF.

This clone appeared a single time. This sequence joins TRBV18 and TRBJ1-1; possibly TRBD1 for D (6 bases). Trimming took off 0 bases at V and 7 bases at J, with 15 bases between the two ends. The CDR3 is 15 amino acids. CDR1 KGHSH and CDR2 LQKENI come from the germline V gene. CDR3 sequence: CASSPPGRGRIEAFF. In DNA form, the CDR3 reads TGTGCCAGCTCACCACCGGGCAGGGGAAGAATTGAAGCTTTCTTT.

The J gene is TRBJ2-7, the V gene TRBV27; D might be TRBD1 (6 bases). V shed 5 bases and J shed 7 bases, with 18 bases lying between them. This CDR3 has 14 residues. Germline CDR1 reads MNHEY; CDR2 reads SMNVEV (reference sequence). The CDR3 DNA reads as TGTGCCAGCAGTAAACTGGACAGCTTTTTGGAGCAGTACTTC. This sequence encodes CASSKLDSFLEQYF.

CDR3: CASRGPNTEAFF. The CDR3 nucleotides are TGTGCCAGCAGAGGCCCGAACACTGAAGCTTTCTTT. V is TRBV25-1 and J is TRBJ1-1; D unclear. V was clipped by 6 bases and J by 1 base, with 6 bases between them. Germline lookup yields CDR1 MGHDK and CDR2 SYGVNS. There are 12 residues in the CDR3.

This chain joins TRBV10-3 and TRBJ1-2; D not certain. The germline V and J ends were trimmed by 10 bases and 8 bases, with 17 bases remaining between them. The CDR3 loop spans 12 amino acids. Germline lookup yields CDR1 ENHRY and CDR2 SYGVKD. The CDR3: CANQDSDSGYTF. DNA of the CDR3: TGTGCCAACCAGGACTCTGATTCGGGCTACACCTTC.